This T cell receptor beta chain is from a study of T cell responses to AZD1222 COVID-19 vaccine. Study background: Second-dose timings of about 4 or about 12 weeks were pooled.

On this clone itself: Antigen unknown.

Sequencing was performed with immunoSEQ multiplex PCR; in TCRdb, only in-frame clones are kept and a portion is missing. The table has around 100,000 clones, 84% seen once; the top ten hold around 9.9%. The CDR3 spans 16 residues. Germline V gives CDR1 MDHEN, CDR2 SYDVKM. V lost 5 bases and J lost 3, with 16 bases in between. Whole-study results and caveats: Just 5 to 7 people given AZD1222 tested seropositive at baseline.

The chain links TRBV28 to TRBJ1-4, with a possible D match to TRBD1 (6 bases). This clonotype was obtained from an adult in good health. The sample here was peripheral blood, taken on day 0 of AZD1222 vaccination. The CDR3 sequence: CASSPGDAGANEKLFF. The CDR3 DNA is TGTGCCAGCAGTCCAGGGGATGCTGGAGCTAATGAAAAACTGTTTTTT.